This is a list of T cell receptor beta chains from one sample in a study of blood T cell repertoires in COVID-19. Assay used: immunoSEQ multiplex PCR; TCRdb lists only in-frame clones, some missing. The table includes 200,000 to 300,000 clones, approximately 87% detected once. Sequences were obtained from peripheral blood. These receptors all stem from a woman in her forties or fifties with acute or convalescent COVID-19. The CDR3 runs from the conserved cysteine through the conserved F or W. Each record gives: D gene, V gene, J gene, clone size, CDR3 protein, CDR3 DNA. A D gene is named only where the DNA matches it firmly. Size tells how often a clone was seen (once, few, many) or the class of an expanded clone, and some rows leave it out.

d_call: .
v_call: TRBV6-5
j_call: TRBJ2-5
clone_size: .
cdr3_aa: CASSYPSPGEETQYF
cdr3_nt: TGTGCCAGCAGTTACCCGTCCCCGGGAGAGGAGACCCAGTACTTC

d_call: .
v_call: TRBV6-1
j_call: TRBJ1-2
clone_size: once
cdr3_aa: CASSERGIVYGYTF
cdr3_nt: TGTGCCAGCAGTGAACGGGGAATCGTCTATGGCTACACCTTC

d_call: TRBD1
v_call: TRBV2
j_call: TRBJ1-4
clone_size: .
cdr3_aa: CASSEGTVLFEKLFF
cdr3_nt: TGTGCCAGCAGTGAGGGGACAGTGCTTTTCGAAAAACTGTTTTTT

d_call: TRBD2
v_call: TRBV6-5
j_call: TRBJ2-3
clone_size: .
cdr3_aa: CASSYAGGADTQYF
cdr3_nt: TGTGCCAGCAGTTACGCGGGAGGCGCAGATACGCAGTATTTT

d_call: .
v_call: TRBV4-2
j_call: TRBJ1-2
clone_size: few
cdr3_aa: CASSQVSTGMKGYTF
cdr3_nt: TGTGCCAGCAGCCAAGTAAGCACAGGGATGAAAGGCTACACCTTC

d_call: .
v_call: TRBV9
j_call: TRBJ1-2
clone_size: .
cdr3_aa: CASSTLANYGYTF
cdr3_nt: TGTGCCAGCAGCACCCTAGCTAACTATGGCTACACCTTC

d_call: .
v_call: TRBV28
j_call: TRBJ2-1
clone_size: .
cdr3_aa: CASSSPGAAYNEQFF
cdr3_nt: TGTGCCAGCAGCTCCCCTGGGGCGGCATACAATGAGCAGTTCTTC

d_call: .
v_call: TRBV25-1
j_call: TRBJ2-2
clone_size: .
cdr3_aa: CASSNWGENTGELFF
cdr3_nt: TGTGCCAGCAGTAACTGGGGAGAAAACACCGGGGAGCTGTTTTTT

d_call: .
v_call: TRBV24-1
j_call: TRBJ2-3
clone_size: .
cdr3_aa: CATSDSRGFGTDTQYF
cdr3_nt: TGTGCCACCAGTGATTCCAGGGGTTTCGGCACAGATACGCAGTATTTT

d_call: .
v_call: TRBV7-2
j_call: TRBJ1-1
clone_size: few
cdr3_aa: CASSRAVGQNTEAFF
cdr3_nt: TGTGCCAGCAGCCGGGCTGTGGGGCAGAACACTGAAGCTTTCTTT

d_call: .
v_call: TRBV11-1
j_call: TRBJ1-4
clone_size: .
cdr3_aa: CASSRTGHTNEKLFF
cdr3_nt: TGTGCCAGCAGCCGAACGGGACACACGAATGAAAAACTGTTTTTT

d_call: .
v_call: TRBV6-2/TRBV6-3
j_call: TRBJ1-1
clone_size: once
cdr3_aa: CASSYSIGQFEAFF
cdr3_nt: TGTGCCAGCAGTTACTCGATTGGACAGTTTGAAGCTTTCTTT

d_call: .
v_call: TRBV7-2
j_call: TRBJ2-3
clone_size: .
cdr3_aa: CASSLALSTDTQYF
cdr3_nt: TGTGCCAGCAGCTTAGCCCTCTCCACAGATACGCAGTATTTT

d_call: TRBD2
v_call: TRBV9
j_call: TRBJ2-3
clone_size: few
cdr3_aa: CASSVGGTGGRTADTQYF
cdr3_nt: TGTGCCAGCAGCGTAGGCGGGACTGGCGGGAGGACGGCAGATACGCAGTATTTT

d_call: .
v_call: TRBV9
j_call: TRBJ1-1
clone_size: .
cdr3_aa: CASSVKQGQNTEAFF
cdr3_nt: TGTGCCAGCAGCGTAAAACAGGGACAGAACACTGAAGCTTTCTTT

d_call: TRBD2
v_call: TRBV27
j_call: TRBJ2-2
clone_size: .
cdr3_aa: CASSLRPSGNTGELFF
cdr3_nt: TGTGCCAGCAGTTTAAGGCCTAGCGGTAACACCGGGGAGCTGTTTTTT

d_call: .
v_call: TRBV29-1
j_call: TRBJ2-3
clone_size: .
cdr3_aa: CSGRVEGGTDTQYF
cdr3_nt: TGCAGCGGCCGGGTCGAGGGGGGCACAGATACGCAGTATTTT

d_call: TRBD1
v_call: TRBV19
j_call: TRBJ1-2
clone_size: .
cdr3_aa: CASSIEEGASYGYTF
cdr3_nt: TGTGCCAGTAGTATAGAAGAGGGGGCTTCCTATGGCTACACCTTC

d_call: .
v_call: TRBV28
j_call: TRBJ1-5
clone_size: .
cdr3_aa: CASRTTGLGSNQPQHF
cdr3_nt: TGTGCCAGCAGGACGACAGGTTTGGGGAGCAATCAGCCCCAGCATTTT

d_call: TRBD2
v_call: TRBV2
j_call: TRBJ2-6
clone_size: .
cdr3_aa: CASSEVGLAGAGANVLTF
cdr3_nt: TGTGCCAGCAGTGAAGTCGGGCTAGCGGGAGCTGGGGCCAACGTCCTGACTTTC

d_call: .
v_call: TRBV7-3
j_call: TRBJ2-3
clone_size: .
cdr3_aa: CASSPGQSTDTQYF
cdr3_nt: TGTGCCAGCAGCCCTGGACAGAGCACAGATACGCAGTATTTT

d_call: .
v_call: TRBV7-8
j_call: TRBJ2-7
clone_size: .
cdr3_aa: CASSLRAVVGEEQYF
cdr3_nt: TGTGCCAGCAGCTTAAGGGCCGTAGTAGGGGAAGAGCAGTACTTC

d_call: .
v_call: TRBV19
j_call: TRBJ1-1
clone_size: few
cdr3_aa: CASSIARGWAFF
cdr3_nt: TGTGCCAGTAGTATTGCCCGAGGTTGGGCTTTCTTT

d_call: .
v_call: TRBV28
j_call: TRBJ2-4
clone_size: .
cdr3_aa: CASTSEGIQYF
cdr3_nt: TGTGCCAGCACCTCCGAGGGCATTCAGTACTTC

d_call: TRBD2
v_call: TRBV27
j_call: TRBJ2-1
clone_size: .
cdr3_aa: CASSFVNSGLNEQFF
cdr3_nt: TGTGCCAGCAGTTTCGTCAATAGCGGGTTGAATGAGCAGTTCTTC

d_call: .
v_call: TRBV24-1
j_call: TRBJ2-1
clone_size: .
cdr3_aa: CATSDMGNAGYGYNEQFF
cdr3_nt: TGTGCCACCAGTGATATGGGTAACGCGGGTTATGGCTACAATGAGCAGTTCTTC

d_call: .
v_call: TRBV2
j_call: TRBJ2-3
clone_size: .
cdr3_aa: CASSDQGSDTQYF
cdr3_nt: TGTGCCAGCAGTGACCAGGGGTCAGATACGCAGTATTTT

d_call: .
v_call: TRBV6-1
j_call: TRBJ2-3
clone_size: .
cdr3_aa: CASSESRDTQYF
cdr3_nt: TGTGCCAGCAGTGAGTCGAGAGATACGCAGTATTTT

d_call: TRBD1
v_call: TRBV12-3/TRBV12-4
j_call: TRBJ1-6
clone_size: .
cdr3_aa: CASSRDRVAPLHF
cdr3_nt: TGTGCCAGCAGCCGAGACAGGGTCGCACCCCTCCACTTT

d_call: .
v_call: TRBV19
j_call: TRBJ2-2
clone_size: .
cdr3_aa: CASSIKTSTGELFF
cdr3_nt: TGTGCCAGTAGTATCAAGACTTCCACCGGGGAGCTGTTTTTT

d_call: TRBD1
v_call: TRBV7-3
j_call: TRBJ1-2
clone_size: .
cdr3_aa: CASSLYPGGHGYTF
cdr3_nt: TGTGCCAGCAGCTTATATCCAGGGGGACATGGCTACACCTTC